The present TCR beta chain was sequenced within a study of T cells after yellow fever vaccination. This clonotype turned up a few times. From the 5' RACE reads, TCRdb called clonotypes with MiXCR, one entry per CDR3 protein. This sample has approximately 120,000 distinct CDR3 sequences; 15% occur once, and the top ten carry roughly 44%. This CDR3 spans 13 amino acids. J gave up 4 bases and V 7 bases, and 6 bases lay outside the gene matches. Germline assignment: CDR1 SGHVS and CDR2 FQNEAQ. The sequence derives from a man aged 18 to 29 who received the YFV17D yellow fever vaccine. This chain connects TRBV7-8 to TRBJ2-5, with 7 nucleotides matching TRBD2. This sample comprised CD8+ T cells sorted from PBMCs, obtained 5 days after the yellow fever booster vaccination. The CDR3 DNA follows: TGTGCCAGCACCAAGTGGGAGGGAGAGACCCAGTACTTC. Translation: CASTKWEGETQYF.